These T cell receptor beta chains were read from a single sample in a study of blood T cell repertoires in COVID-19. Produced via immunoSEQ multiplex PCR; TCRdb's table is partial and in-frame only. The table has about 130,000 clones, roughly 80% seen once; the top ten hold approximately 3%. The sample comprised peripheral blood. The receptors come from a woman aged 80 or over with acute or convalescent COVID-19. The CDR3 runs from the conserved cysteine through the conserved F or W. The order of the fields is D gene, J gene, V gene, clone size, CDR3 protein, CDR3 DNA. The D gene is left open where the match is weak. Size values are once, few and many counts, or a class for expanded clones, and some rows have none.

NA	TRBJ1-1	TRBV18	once	CASSPSGRDLIQAEAFF	TGTGCCAGCTCACCATCCGGCAGGGACTTGATCCAAGCTGAAGCTTTCTTT
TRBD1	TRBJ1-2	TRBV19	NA	CASKGVRTGVNYGYTF	TGTGCCAGTAAAGGAGTCAGGACAGGGGTTAACTATGGCTACACCTTC
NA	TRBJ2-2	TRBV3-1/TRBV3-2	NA	CASSHLGEVKTGELFF	TGTGCCAGCAGCCACCTCGGGGAGGTAAAGACCGGGGAGCTGTTTTTT
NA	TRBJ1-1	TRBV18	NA	CASSPPKGMATEAFF	TGTGCCAGCTCACCACCTAAGGGGATGGCCACTGAAGCTTTCTTT
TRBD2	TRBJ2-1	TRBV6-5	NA	CASLGTSGGYNEQFF	TGTGCCAGCCTTGGGACTAGCGGGGGCTACAATGAGCAGTTCTTC
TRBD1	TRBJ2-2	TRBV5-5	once	CASKIGTADTGELFF	TGTGCCAGCAAGATCGGGACAGCAGACACCGGGGAGCTGTTTTTT
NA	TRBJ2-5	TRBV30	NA	CAWMALETQYF	TGTGCCTGGATGGCTTTGGAGACCCAGTACTTC
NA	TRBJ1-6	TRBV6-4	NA	CASSDSKQGLNSPLHF	TGTGCCAGCAGTGACTCGAAGCAGGGTCTTAATTCACCCCTCCACTTT
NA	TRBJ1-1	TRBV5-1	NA	CASTLGGTEAFF	TGCGCCAGCACTCTAGGGGGAACTGAAGCTTTCTTT
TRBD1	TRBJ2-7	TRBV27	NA	CASSPRPWTGGNSYEQYF	TGTGCCAGCAGCCCCAGACCTTGGACAGGGGGTAACTCCTACGAGCAGTACTTC
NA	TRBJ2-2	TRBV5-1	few	CASSSTGQNTGELFF	TGCGCCAGCAGCTCAACAGGGCAGAACACCGGGGAGCTGTTTTTT
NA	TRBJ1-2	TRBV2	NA	CASKGAGENYGYTF	TGTGCCAGCAAAGGAGCAGGGGAGAACTATGGCTACACCTTC
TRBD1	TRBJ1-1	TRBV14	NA	CASSGTGVYTEAFF	TGTGCCAGCAGCGGGACAGGGGTATACACTGAAGCTTTCTTT
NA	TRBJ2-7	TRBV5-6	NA	CASSPGLGKYEQYF	TGTGCCAGCAGCCCAGGTCTTGGAAAGTACGAGCAGTACTTC
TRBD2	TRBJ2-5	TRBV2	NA	CASSVSSGGQETQYF	TGTGCCAGCAGTGTCTCTAGCGGGGGACAAGAGACCCAGTACTTC
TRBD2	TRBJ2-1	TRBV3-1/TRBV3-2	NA	CASSQRAGGLYNEQFF	TGTGCCAGCAGCCAACGGGCGGGGGGCTTATACAATGAGCAGTTCTTC
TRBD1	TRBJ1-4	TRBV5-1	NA	CASSSQGDNEKLFF	TGCGCCAGCAGCTCACAGGGGGATAACGAAAAACTGTTTTTT
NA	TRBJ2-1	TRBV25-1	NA	CASSRGGLNEQFF	TGTGCCAGTTCGAGGGGGGGGCTCAATGAGCAGTTCTTC
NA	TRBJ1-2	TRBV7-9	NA	CASSLSAGSYGYTF	TGTGCCAGCAGCTTATCGGCAGGCAGTTATGGCTACACCTTC
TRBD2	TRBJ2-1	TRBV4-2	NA	CASSQDRGLAGGNNEQFF	TGTGCCAGCAGCCAAGATCGGGGACTAGCGGGGGGAAACAATGAGCAGTTCTTC
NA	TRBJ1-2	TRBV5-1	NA	CASSLELNSYGYTF	TGCGCCAGCAGCTTGGAACTAAACTCCTATGGCTACACCTTC
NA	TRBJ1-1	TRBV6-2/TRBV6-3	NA	CASSWWAGVNGAFF	TGTGCCAGCAGTTGGTGGGCAGGGGTTAATGGAGCTTTCTTT
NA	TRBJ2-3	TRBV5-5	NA	CASSLRGRARSTDTQYF	TGTGCCAGCAGCTTGAGGGGCAGGGCCCGTAGCACAGATACGCAGTATTTT
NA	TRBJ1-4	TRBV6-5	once	CASRLPGLEKLFF	TGTGCCAGCAGACTTCCGGGACTAGAAAAACTGTTTTTT
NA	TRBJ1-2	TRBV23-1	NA	CASSQSPGGRPNYGYTF	TGCGCCAGCAGTCAATCTCCAGGAGGAAGACCTAACTATGGCTACACCTTC
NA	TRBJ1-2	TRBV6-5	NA	CASSYLGHAANYGYTF	TGTGCCAGCAGTTACTTAGGACACGCTGCTAACTATGGCTACACCTTC
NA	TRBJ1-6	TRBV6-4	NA	CASSDGAFRSPLHF	TGTGCCAGCAGTGACGGGGCTTTCCGTTCACCCCTCCACTTT
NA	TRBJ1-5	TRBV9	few	CASSADTGNQPQHF	TGTGCCAGCAGCGCCGACACGGGCAATCAGCCCCAGCATTTT
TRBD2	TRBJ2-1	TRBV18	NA	CASSQTSGGAGEQFF	TGTGCCAGCTCCCAGACTAGCGGGGGGGCAGGTGAGCAGTTCTTC
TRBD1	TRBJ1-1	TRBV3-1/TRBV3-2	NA	CASSYTGAGEAFF	TGTGCCAGCAGCTACACAGGGGCCGGTGAAGCTTTCTTT
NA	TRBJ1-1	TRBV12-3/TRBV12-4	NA	CASRGLEGRGPFF	TGTGCCAGCAGGGGCCTGGAGGGTAGGGGACCTTTCTTT
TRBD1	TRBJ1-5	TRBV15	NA	CATSRGQGNQPQHF	TGTGCCACCAGCAGAGGACAGGGGAATCAGCCCCAGCATTTT
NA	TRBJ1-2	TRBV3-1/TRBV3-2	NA	CASSPPPRQGIWGYYGYTF	TGTGCCAGCAGCCCCCCCCCTAGGCAGGGTATATGGGGTTACTATGGCTACACCTTC
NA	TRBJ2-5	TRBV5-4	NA	CASSLYKGEETQYF	TGTGCCAGCAGTCTTTATAAGGGAGAAGAGACCCAGTACTTC
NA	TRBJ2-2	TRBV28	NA	CASSRIQTSRSGELFF	TGTGCCAGCAGTCGAATACAGACCAGTAGGTCCGGGGAGCTGTTTTTT
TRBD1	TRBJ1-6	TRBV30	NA	CAWSVLTGGNSPLHF	TGTGCCTGGAGTGTACTTACAGGGGGTAATTCACCCCTCCACTTT
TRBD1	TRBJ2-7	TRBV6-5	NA	CASRYRGPYEQYF	TGTGCCAGCAGATACAGGGGGCCCTACGAGCAGTACTTC
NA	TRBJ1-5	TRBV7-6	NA	CASSQTANSNQPQHF	TGTGCCAGCAGCCAGACAGCAAATAGCAATCAGCCCCAGCATTTT
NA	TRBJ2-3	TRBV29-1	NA	CSVAGLLWRQDTQYF	TGCAGCGTCGCCGGCTTATTATGGAGGCAGGATACGCAGTATTTT
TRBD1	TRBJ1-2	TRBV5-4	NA	CASSPSHFQDRAGGYTF	TGTGCCAGCAGCCCTTCGCACTTCCAGGACAGGGCGGGTGGCTACACCTTC
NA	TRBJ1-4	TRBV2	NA	CASSVRFEKLFF	TGTGCCAGCAGTGTTCGGTTTGAAAAACTGTTTTTT
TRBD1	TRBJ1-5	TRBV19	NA	CASSIVGQGRNQPQHF	TGTGCCAGTAGTATAGTGGGACAGGGGCGCAATCAGCCCCAGCATTTT
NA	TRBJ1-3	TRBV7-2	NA	CASSLGTVGNTIYF	TGTGCCAGCAGCTTAGGGACAGTCGGAAACACCATATATTTT
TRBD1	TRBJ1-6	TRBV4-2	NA	CASSQDSSGGWSPLHF	TGTGCCAGCAGCCAAGATTCGTCAGGGGGGTGGTCACCCCTCCACTTT
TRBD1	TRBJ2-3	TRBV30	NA	CAWNWGQGPSDTQYF	TGTGCCTGGAACTGGGGACAGGGGCCTTCAGATACGCAGTATTTT
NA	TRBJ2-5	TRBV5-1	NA	CASTVRGETQYF	TGCGCCAGCACCGTTAGAGGAGAGACCCAGTACTTC
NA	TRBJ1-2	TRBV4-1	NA	CASSQPGGVYYGYTF	TGCGCCAGCAGCCAACCCGGAGGAGTTTACTATGGCTACACCTTC
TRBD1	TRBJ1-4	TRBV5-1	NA	CASSPSAGGGEKLFF	TGCGCCAGCAGCCCATCTGCAGGGGGCGGTGAAAAACTGTTTTTT
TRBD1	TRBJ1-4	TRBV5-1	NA	CASSLGTASNEKLFF	TGCGCCAGCAGCTTAGGGACAGCCTCTAATGAAAAACTGTTTTTT
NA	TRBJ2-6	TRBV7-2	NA	CASTISFGANVLTF	TGTGCCAGCACGATAAGCTTTGGGGCCAACGTCCTGACTTTC
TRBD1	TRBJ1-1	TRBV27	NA	CASSWTGGRGKAGEAFF	TGTGCCAGCAGTTGGACAGGGGGAAGAGGCAAGGCGGGTGAAGCTTTCTTT
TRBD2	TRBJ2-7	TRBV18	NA	CASSPTSGGSYEQYF	TGTGCCAGCTCACCCACCAGCGGGGGGTCCTACGAGCAGTACTTC
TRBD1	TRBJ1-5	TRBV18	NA	CASSQEQGVRNQPQHF	TGTGCCAGCTCCCAAGAACAGGGGGTAAGGAATCAGCCCCAGCATTTT
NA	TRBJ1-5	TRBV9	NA	CASSGDRVERYSNQPQHF	TGTGCCAGCAGCGGAGACCGAGTAGAGCGATATAGCAATCAGCCCCAGCATTTT
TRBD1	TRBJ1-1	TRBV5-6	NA	CASSFLGQGRSGNTEAFF	TGTGCCAGCAGCTTTTTAGGACAGGGAAGGAGTGGGAACACTGAAGCTTTCTTT